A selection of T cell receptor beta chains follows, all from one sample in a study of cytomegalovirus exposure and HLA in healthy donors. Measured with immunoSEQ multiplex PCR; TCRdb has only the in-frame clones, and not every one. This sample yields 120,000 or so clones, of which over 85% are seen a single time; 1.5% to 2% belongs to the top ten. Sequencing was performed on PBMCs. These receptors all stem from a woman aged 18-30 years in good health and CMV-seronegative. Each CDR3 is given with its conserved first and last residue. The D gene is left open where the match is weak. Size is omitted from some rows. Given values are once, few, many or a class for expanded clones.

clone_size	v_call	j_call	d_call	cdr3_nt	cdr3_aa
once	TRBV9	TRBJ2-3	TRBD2	TGTGCCAGCAGCGCTATAGCGGGGGGGGGAGATACGCAGTATTTT	CASSAIAGGGDTQYF
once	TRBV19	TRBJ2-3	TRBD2	TGTGCCAGTAGTCGAGGACTAGCGGGGGTCACAGATACGCAGTATTTT	CASSRGLAGVTDTQYF
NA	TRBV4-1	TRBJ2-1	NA	TGCGCCAGCAGCCAAGAACCCCCCAGCTACAATGAGCAGTTCTTC	CASSQEPPSYNEQFF
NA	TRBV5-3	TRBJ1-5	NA	TGTGCCAGTGAGGTGTATGGCAATCAGCCCCAGCATTTT	CASEVYGNQPQHF
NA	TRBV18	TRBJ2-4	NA	TGTGCCAGCTCATCTAACAACATTCAGTACTTC	CASSSNNIQYF
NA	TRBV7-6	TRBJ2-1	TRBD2	TGTGCCAGCAGCTTAGTCTCGGGCGGGAGGAGCTACAATGAGCAGTTCTTC	CASSLVSGGRSYNEQFF
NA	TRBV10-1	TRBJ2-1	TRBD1	TGCGCCAGCAGAGGGGGTTTGGGGACAGGGTCCAATGAGCAGTTCTTC	CASRGGLGTGSNEQFF
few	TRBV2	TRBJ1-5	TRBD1	TGTGCCAGCAACACAGGGGTTCAGCCCCAGCATTTT	CASNTGVQPQHF
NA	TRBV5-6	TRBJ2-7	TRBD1	TGTGCCAGCAGCTGGGACAGGGGGTTAGACGAGCAGTACTTC	CASSWDRGLDEQYF
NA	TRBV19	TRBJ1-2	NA	TGTGCCAGTAGTATAGGTAGGGGAAACTATGGCTACACCTTC	CASSIGRGNYGYTF
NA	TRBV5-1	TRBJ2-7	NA	TGCGCCAGCAGCTCTACGTTGGGGAGCTCCTACGAGCAGTACTTC	CASSSTLGSSYEQYF
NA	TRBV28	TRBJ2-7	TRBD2	TGTGCCAGCAGTTCACCGACTAGCGGAAGCTACGAGCAGTACTTC	CASSSPTSGSYEQYF
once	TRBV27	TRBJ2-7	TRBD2	TGTGCCAGCAGACTAGCGGGAACCTCCTACGAGCAGTACTTC	CASRLAGTSYEQYF
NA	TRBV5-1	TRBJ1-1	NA	TGCGCCAGCAGCTTGAATCCCGGGGTCACTGAAGCTTTCTTT	CASSLNPGVTEAFF
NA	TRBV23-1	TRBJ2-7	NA	TGCGCCAGCAGTCACCTGAGGGAGGCGGCCTACGAGCAGTACTTC	CASSHLREAAYEQYF
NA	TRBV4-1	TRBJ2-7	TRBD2	TGCGCCAGCAGCCACGGGACTAGCGAAACCTACGAGCAGTACTTC	CASSHGTSETYEQYF
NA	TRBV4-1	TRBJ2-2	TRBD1	TGCGCCAGCAGCCAAGGGACAGGTTGGACCGGGGAGCTGTTTTTT	CASSQGTGWTGELFF
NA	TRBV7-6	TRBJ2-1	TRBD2	TGTGCCAGCAGCTTAACGCTAGCGGGGTACAATGAGCAGTTCTTC	CASSLTLAGYNEQFF
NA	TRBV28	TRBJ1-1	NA	TGTGCCAGCAGTTCGCCCTCGGGAGCCATCATGAACACTGAAGCTTTCTTT	CASSSPSGAIMNTEAFF
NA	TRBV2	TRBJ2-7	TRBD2	TGTGCCACCCACCTAGAGCTAGCGGGAGTGAACGAGCAGTACTTC	CATHLELAGVNEQYF
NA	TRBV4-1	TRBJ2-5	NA	TGCGCCAGCAGCCAAGCGCTCCGGGGTAACGGGGAGACCCAGTACTTC	CASSQALRGNGETQYF
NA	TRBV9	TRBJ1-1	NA	TGTGCCAGCAGCGTGGGGAGGGGGAGGAACACTGAAGCTTTCTTT	CASSVGRGRNTEAFF
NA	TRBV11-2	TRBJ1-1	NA	TGTGCCAGCAGCTTGATGGCGGGCAACACTGAAGCTTTCTTT	CASSLMAGNTEAFF
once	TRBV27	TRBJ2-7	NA	TGTGCCAGCAGTTTACAAGGGGTGCAAGAGCAGTACTTC	CASSLQGVQEQYF
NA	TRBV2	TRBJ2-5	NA	TGTGCCAGCAGTGGGCAGGGGATAGAGACCCAGTACTTC	CASSGQGIETQYF
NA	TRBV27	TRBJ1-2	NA	TGTGCCAGCAGGCAACAGGGTCCTTATGGCTACACCTTC	CASRQQGPYGYTF
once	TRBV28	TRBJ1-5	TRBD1	TGTGCCAGCAGTTTAGGTCAGGGGGCAGGGAGCAATCAGCCCCAGCATTTT	CASSLGQGAGSNQPQHF
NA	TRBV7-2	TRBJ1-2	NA	TGTGCCAGCACCCCGGGGGGGCGCTACACCTTC	CASTPGGRYTF
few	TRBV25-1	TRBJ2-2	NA	TGTGCCAGCAGTGAATCCCGGGACACCGGGGAGCTGTTTTTT	CASSESRDTGELFF
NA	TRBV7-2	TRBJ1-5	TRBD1	TGTGCCAGCGGACAGGGAGGCAATCAGCCCCAGCATTTT	CASGQGGNQPQHF
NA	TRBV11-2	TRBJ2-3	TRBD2	TGTGCCAGCAGCCAGGACGGACTAGTGAGCACAGATACGCAGTATTTT	CASSQDGLVSTDTQYF
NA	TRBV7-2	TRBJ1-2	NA	TGTGCCAGCAGCTCCCTGGCGGGGGGAAGAAGTGGCTACACCTTC	CASSSLAGGRSGYTF
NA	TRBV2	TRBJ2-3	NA	TGTGCCAGCAGCCAGACAGAAGATACGCAGTATTTT	CASSQTEDTQYF
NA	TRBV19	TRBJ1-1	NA	TGTGCCAGTAGTCCCCAGGGCCGGGCGCGGAACACTGAAGCTTTCTTT	CASSPQGRARNTEAFF
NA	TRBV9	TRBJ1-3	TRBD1	TGTGCCAGCAGCGTGAGAACCGACAGGGCGGAGGGAAACACCATATATTTT	CASSVRTDRAEGNTIYF
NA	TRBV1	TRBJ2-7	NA	TGCACCAGCACCGACACCCCCGAGCTCGGTGCCTACGAGCAGTACTTC	CTSTDTPELGAYEQYF
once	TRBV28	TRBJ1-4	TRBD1	TGTGCCAGCAGGCAGACAGGGGGCGGGATTGAAAAACTGTTTTTT	CASRQTGGGIEKLFF
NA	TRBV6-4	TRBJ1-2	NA	TGTGCCAGCAGTGACTCGTATAAGGGGGACGCTAAGAACTATGGCTACACCTTC	CASSDSYKGDAKNYGYTF
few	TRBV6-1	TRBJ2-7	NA	TGTGCCAGCAGTGAGACGGGGAACTCCTACGAGCAGTACTTC	CASSETGNSYEQYF
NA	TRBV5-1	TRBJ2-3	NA	TGCGCCAGCAGCTCAAACACAGATACGCAGTATTTT	CASSSNTDTQYF
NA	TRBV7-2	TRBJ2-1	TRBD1	TGTGCCAGCAGCTTATGGTGGGACAGGGGGTCGCATGAGCAGTTCTTC	CASSLWWDRGSHEQFF
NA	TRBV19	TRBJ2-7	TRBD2	TGTGCCACCACCGCCGCGGGGGGCGGGCGGGAGCAGTACTTC	CATTAAGGGREQYF
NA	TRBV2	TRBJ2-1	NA	TGTGCCACTGTAGACAGATACTCCTACAATGAGCAGTTCTTC	CATVDRYSYNEQFF
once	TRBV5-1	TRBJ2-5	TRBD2	TGCGCCAGCAGCTTGGAGCCCCCTAGCGGGAGCGGTGAAGAGACCCAGTACTTC	CASSLEPPSGSGEETQYF
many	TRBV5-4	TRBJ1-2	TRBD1	TGTGCCAGCAGCTTGGCTGCACAGGGGGCTTACACCTTC	CASSLAAQGAYTF
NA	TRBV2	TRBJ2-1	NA	TGTGCCAGCAGTGATTCCCTCCTCCCTTACAATGAGCAGTTCTTC	CASSDSLLPYNEQFF
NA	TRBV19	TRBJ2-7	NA	TGTGCCAGTAGTATAGCGCAGGGGAGCTACGAGCAGTACTTC	CASSIAQGSYEQYF
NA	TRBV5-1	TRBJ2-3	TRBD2	TGCGCCAGCACTCTGGCTAGCGGGCATTTCACAGATACGCAGTATTTT	CASTLASGHFTDTQYF
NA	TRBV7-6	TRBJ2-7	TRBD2	TGTGCCAGCAGCCCCGTCCCTAGCGGGAGCGACGAGCAGTACTTC	CASSPVPSGSDEQYF
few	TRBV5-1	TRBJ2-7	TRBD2	TGCGCCAGCAGCCAGTGGCTAGCGGGAGCCTCCTACGAGCAGTACTTC	CASSQWLAGASYEQYF
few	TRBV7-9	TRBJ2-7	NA	TGTGCCAGCAGCTCCACGGGTGGAACCTACGAGCAGTACTTC	CASSSTGGTYEQYF
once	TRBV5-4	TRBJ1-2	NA	TGTGCCAGCAGCACGACACAGGTACCCTATGGCTACACCTTC	CASSTTQVPYGYTF